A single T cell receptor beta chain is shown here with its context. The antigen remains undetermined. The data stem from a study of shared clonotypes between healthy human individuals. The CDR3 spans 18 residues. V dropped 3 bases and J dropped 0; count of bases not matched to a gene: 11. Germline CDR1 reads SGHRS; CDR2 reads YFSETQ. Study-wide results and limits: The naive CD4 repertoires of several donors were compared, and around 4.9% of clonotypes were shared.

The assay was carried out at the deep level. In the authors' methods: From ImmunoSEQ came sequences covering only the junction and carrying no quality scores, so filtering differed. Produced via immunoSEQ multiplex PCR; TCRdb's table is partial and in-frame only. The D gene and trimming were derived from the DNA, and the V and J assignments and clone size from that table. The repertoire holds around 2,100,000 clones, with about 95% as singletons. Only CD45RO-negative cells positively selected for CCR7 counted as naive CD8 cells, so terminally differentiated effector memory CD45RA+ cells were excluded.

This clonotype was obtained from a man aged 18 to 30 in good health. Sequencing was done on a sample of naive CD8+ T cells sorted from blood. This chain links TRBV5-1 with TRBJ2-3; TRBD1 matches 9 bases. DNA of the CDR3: TGCGCCAGCAGCTCGGGCATACAGGGGGCGAGGAGCACAGATACGCAGTATTTT. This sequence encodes CASSSGIQGARSTDTQYF.